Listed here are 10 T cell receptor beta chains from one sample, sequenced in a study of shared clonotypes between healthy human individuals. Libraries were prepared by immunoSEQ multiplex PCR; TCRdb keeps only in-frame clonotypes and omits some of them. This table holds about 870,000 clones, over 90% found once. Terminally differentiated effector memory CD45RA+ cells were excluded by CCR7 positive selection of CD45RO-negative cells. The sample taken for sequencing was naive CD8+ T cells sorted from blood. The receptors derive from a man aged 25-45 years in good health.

The CDR3 region is CASSKARTSDDEQYF. The CDR3 DNA sequence: TGTGCCAGCAGCAAAGCCAGGACTAGCGATGACGAGCAGTACTTC. This sequence joins TRBV21-1 and TRBJ2-7; no DNA check was done on the table's D call, TRBD2. TRBV21-1 has pseudogene status. This CDR3 is 15 amino acids long.

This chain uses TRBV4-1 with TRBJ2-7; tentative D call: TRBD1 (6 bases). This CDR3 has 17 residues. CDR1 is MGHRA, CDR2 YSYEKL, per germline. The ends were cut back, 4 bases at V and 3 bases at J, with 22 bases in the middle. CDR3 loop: CASSLSTSGQALYEQYF. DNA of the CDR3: TGCGCCAGCAGCCTTTCTACCTCGGGACAAGCGCTCTACGAGCAGTACTTC.

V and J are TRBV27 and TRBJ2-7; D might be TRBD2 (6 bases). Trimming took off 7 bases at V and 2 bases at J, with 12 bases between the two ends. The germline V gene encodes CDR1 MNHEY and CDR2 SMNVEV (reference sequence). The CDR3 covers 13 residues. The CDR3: CASTGLATYEQYF. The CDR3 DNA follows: TGTGCCAGCACGGGGCTAGCGACCTACGAGCAGTACTTC.

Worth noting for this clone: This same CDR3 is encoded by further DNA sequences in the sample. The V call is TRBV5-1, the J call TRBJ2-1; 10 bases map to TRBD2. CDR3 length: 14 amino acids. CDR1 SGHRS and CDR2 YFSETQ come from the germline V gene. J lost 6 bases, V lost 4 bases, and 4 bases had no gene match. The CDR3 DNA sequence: TGCGCCAGCAGCCTAGCGGGAGTGGGCAATGAGCAGTTCTTC. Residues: CASSLAGVGNEQFF. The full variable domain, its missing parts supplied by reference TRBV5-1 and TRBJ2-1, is KAGVTQTPRYLIKTRGQQVTLSCSPISGHRSVSWYQQTPGQGLQFLFEYFSETQRNKGNFPGRFSGRQFSNSRSEMNVSTLELGDSALYLCASSLAGVGNEQFFGPGTRLTVL.

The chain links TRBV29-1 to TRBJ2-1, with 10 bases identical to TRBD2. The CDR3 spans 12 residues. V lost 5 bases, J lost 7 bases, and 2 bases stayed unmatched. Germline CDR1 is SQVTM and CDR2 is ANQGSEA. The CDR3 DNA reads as TGCAGCGTTAGCGGGAGGGGGAATGAGCAGTTCTTC. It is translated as CSVSGRGNEQFF.

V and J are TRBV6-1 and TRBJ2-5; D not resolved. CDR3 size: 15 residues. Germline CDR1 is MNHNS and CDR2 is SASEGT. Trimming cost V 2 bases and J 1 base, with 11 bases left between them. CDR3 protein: CASSEPKHFQETQYF. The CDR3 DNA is TGTGCCAGCAGTGAACCGAAGCATTTCCAAGAGACCCAGTACTTC.

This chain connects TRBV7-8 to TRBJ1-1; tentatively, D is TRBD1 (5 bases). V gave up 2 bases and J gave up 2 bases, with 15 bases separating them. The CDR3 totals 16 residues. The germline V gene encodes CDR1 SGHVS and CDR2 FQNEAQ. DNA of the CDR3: TGTGCCAGCAGCTTAAGGCTTCAGGGATTAAACACTGAAGCTTTCTTT. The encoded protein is CASSLRLQGLNTEAFF.

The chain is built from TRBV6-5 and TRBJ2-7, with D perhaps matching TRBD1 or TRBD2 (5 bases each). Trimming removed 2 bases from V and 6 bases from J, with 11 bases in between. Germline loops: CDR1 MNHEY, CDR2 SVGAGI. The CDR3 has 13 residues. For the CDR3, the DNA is TGTGCCAGCAGTTACCGGGGCCTGGGCGAGCAGTACTTC. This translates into CASSYRGLGEQYF.

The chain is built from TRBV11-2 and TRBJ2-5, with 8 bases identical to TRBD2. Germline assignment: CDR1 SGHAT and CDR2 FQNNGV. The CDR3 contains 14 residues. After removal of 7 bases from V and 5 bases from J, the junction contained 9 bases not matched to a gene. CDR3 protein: CASNHGGGRETQYF. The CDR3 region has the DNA TGTGCCAGCAACCACGGGGGGGGCCGGGAGACCCAGTACTTC.

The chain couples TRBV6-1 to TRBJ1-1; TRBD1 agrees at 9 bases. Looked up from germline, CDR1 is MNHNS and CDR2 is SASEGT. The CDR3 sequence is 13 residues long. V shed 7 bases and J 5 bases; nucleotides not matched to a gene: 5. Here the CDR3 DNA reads TGTGCCAGCATGGGGACAGGGTGGACTGAAGCTTTCTTT. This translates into CASMGTGWTEAFF.